This TCR beta chain was recorded in a study of cytomegalovirus exposure and HLA in healthy donors. Clones were sequenced by immunoSEQ multiplex PCR, and TCRdb holds only the in-frame ones, with some missing. The sample lists 130,000 to 150,000 clones, about 87% occurring once. This clone has only one observation. Between the trimmed V and J ends, which lost 5 bases and 9 bases, there was a span of 14 bases. The CDR3 is 13 amino acids. The germline V gene has CDR1 SNHLY and CDR2 FYNNEI. This receptor was identified in a woman aged 30 to 39 in good health and CMV-seropositive. V gene TRBV2 combines with J gene TRBJ2-1; no clear D. The sample taken for sequencing was PBMCs. CDR3 DNA: TGTGCCAGCAGTTCCCAACAGATGGGTGAGCAGTTCTTC. Residues: CASSSQQMGEQFF.